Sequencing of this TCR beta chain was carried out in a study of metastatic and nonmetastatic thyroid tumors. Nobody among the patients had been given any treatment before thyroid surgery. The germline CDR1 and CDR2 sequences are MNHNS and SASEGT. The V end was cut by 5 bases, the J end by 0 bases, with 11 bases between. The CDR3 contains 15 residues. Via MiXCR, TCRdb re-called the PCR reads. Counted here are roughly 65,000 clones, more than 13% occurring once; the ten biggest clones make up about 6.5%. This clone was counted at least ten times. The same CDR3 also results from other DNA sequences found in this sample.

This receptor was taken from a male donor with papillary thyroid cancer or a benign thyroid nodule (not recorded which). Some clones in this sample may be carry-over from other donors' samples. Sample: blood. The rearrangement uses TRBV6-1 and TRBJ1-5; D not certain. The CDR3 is CASSPRTVSNQPQHF. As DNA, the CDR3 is TGTGCCAGCAGTCCCCGGACCGTTAGCAATCAGCCCCAGCATTTT.